Below, 21 T cell receptor beta chains from the same sample are listed, as sequenced in a study of cytomegalovirus exposure and HLA in healthy donors. Use of 60 Vbeta and 13 Jbeta primers characterized the PCR. Using immunoSEQ multiplex PCR, the repertoire was profiled, and TCRdb retains in-frame clones only, with some absent. The repertoire has 95,000 to 150,000 clones, around 75% of them found once; the top ten carry less than 9.5%. The sequenced sample consisted of PBMCs. The source of these receptors is a woman aged 45-65 years in good health and CMV-seropositive.

The CDR3 sequence is CASSQDGTGSQHF. The CDR3 bases are TGCGCCAGCAGCCAAGATGGTACAGGGAGCCAGCATTTT. The chain combines TRBV4-1 with TRBJ1-5, with D tentatively TRBD1 (6 bases). Trimming took 0 bases from V and 12 from J, leaving 12 bases between them. Germline V lookup: CDR1 MGHRA, CDR2 YSYEKL. The CDR3 totals 13 residues.

The J gene is TRBJ1-4, the V gene TRBV5-6, with D possibly TRBD1 on 6 matching bases. The CDR3 sequence is 17 residues long. V gave up 3 bases and J gave up 0 bases, with 15 bases separating them. In germline, CDR1 is SGHDT, CDR2 YYEEEE. The CDR3 DNA reads TGTGCCAGCAGCTCGGACAGACGCAGAACAACTAATGAAAAACTGTTTTTT. Translation gives CASSSDRRRTTNEKLFF. Drawing the rest from reference TRBV5-6 and TRBJ1-4, the complete variable domain is DAGVTQSPTHLIKTRGQQVTLRCSPKSGHDTVSWYQQALGQGPQFIFQYYEEEERQRGNFPDRFSGHQFPNYSSELNVNALLLGDSALYLCASSSDRRRTTNEKLFFGSGTQLSVL.

CDR3 in DNA: TGTGCCTGGGGTTCTATACAGGGGGCCGGGGAGCTGTTTTTT. Translation: CAWGSIQGAGELFF. J is TRBJ2-2 and V is TRBV30; 8 nucleotides line up with TRBD1. The CDR3 covers 14 residues. V trimming: 5 bases; J trimming: 6 bases; junction bases outside the gene matches: 8. Germline CDR1 reads GTSNPN; CDR2 reads SVGIG (reference sequence).

The chain couples TRBV9 to TRBJ2-1; 9 bases are a match to TRBD1. This CDR3 is built from 12 residues. CDR1 is SGDLS, CDR2 YYNGEE, per germline. V gave up 3 bases and J gave up 14 bases; unmatched junction bases: 6. CDR3 DNA: TGTGCCAGCAGCGCCAGACAGGGGGTAGAGTTCTTC. It specifies CASSARQGVEFF. Supplemented by reference TRBV9 and TRBJ2-1, the full variable domain reads DSGVTQTPKHLITATGQRVTLRCSPRSGDLSVYWYQQSLDQGLQFLIQYYNGEERAKGNILERFSAQQFPDLHSELNLSSLELGDSALYFCASSARQGVEFFGPGTRLTVL.

The chain has TRBV5-1 and TRBJ2-3, with TRBD2 identical over 12 bases. Germline V gene data show CDR1 as SGHRS and CDR2 as YFSETQ. Trimming cost V 4 bases and J 3 bases; bases outside gene matches: 9. The CDR3 has 17 residues. In DNA, the CDR3 is TGCGCCAGCAGCCCCTTAACCGGGACTAGCGGGACAGATACGCAGTATTTT. Residues: CASSPLTGTSGTDTQYF.

The V call is TRBV6-5, the J call TRBJ1-2, with D maybe TRBD1 (6 bases). The CDR3 runs 14 residues. Trimming pared 5 bases from V and 5 bases from J, leaving 15 bases between. CDR1 and CDR2 from the germline V gene are MNHEY and SVGAGI. DNA of the CDR3: TGTGCCAGCAGTAAACCCGGACAGCTGTATGGCTACACCTTC. This encodes CASSKPGQLYGYTF.

The CDR3 region is CASSLSWRDRAEGYTF. The CDR3 DNA reads TGTGCCAGCAGCTTGTCCTGGCGGGACAGGGCTGAAGGCTACACCTTC. This chain joins TRBV5-6 and TRBJ1-2; TRBD1 aligns across 9 bases. Unmatched junction bases numbered 12, after V lost 1 base and J lost 8 bases. The germline V gene encodes CDR1 SGHDT and CDR2 YYEEEE. The CDR3 is 16 amino acids.

As for this clone: Within the sample, other DNA sequences also encode this same CDR3. The chain combines TRBV10-3 with TRBJ2-7; 13 bases fit TRBD2. J gave up 5 bases and V 9 bases, and 4 bases lay outside the gene matches. CDR1 ENHRY and CDR2 SYGVKD come from the germline V gene. The CDR3 spans 13 residues. The CDR3 DNA reads as TGTGCCATAGGACTAGCGGGAGTAGACGAGCAGTACTTC. This gives the protein CAIGLAGVDEQYF.

This clone was recorded a few times. V gene TRBV2 combines with J gene TRBJ1-1; D remains ambiguous. The CDR3 sequence is 10 residues long. V was shortened by 7 bases and J by 7 bases, with 7 bases between the two germline ends. The germline gives CDR1 SNHLY, CDR2 FYNNEI. CDR3 nucleotides: TGTGCCAGCATAAGCGGTGAAGCTTTCTTT. This encodes CASISGEAFF. Combining the CDR3 with reference TRBV2 and TRBJ1-1 gives the whole variable domain EPEVTQTPSHQVTQMGQEVILRCVPISNHLYFYWYRQILGQKVEFLVSFYNNEISEKSEIFDDQFSVERPDGSNFTLKIRSTKLEDSAMYFCASISGEAFFGQGTRLTVV.

The chain combines TRBV5-4 with TRBJ1-1; tentatively, D is TRBD1 (6 bases). Trimming stripped 4 bases from V and 4 bases from J, with 11 bases between. Germline V CDR1 and CDR2: SGHNT, YYREEE (reference sequence). The CDR3 is 13 residues long. CDR3 region: CASSLRGGTEAFF. CDR3 coding DNA: TGTGCCAGCAGCCTGCGAGGGGGCACTGAAGCTTTCTTT. Full variable domain (missing parts from reference TRBV5-4 and TRBJ1-1): ETGVTQSPTHLIKTRGQQVTLRCSSQSGHNTVSWYQQALGQGPQFIFQYYREEENGRGNFPPRFSGLQFPNYSSELNVNALELDDSALYLCASSLRGGTEAFFGQGTRLTVV.

The chain carries TRBV19 and TRBJ2-1; 9 nucleotides line up with TRBD1. The germline gives CDR1 LNHDA, CDR2 SQIVND (reference sequence). CDR3 length equals 13 residues. V shed 5 bases and J 8 bases; nucleotides not matched to a gene: 4. The CDR3 here is CASSPRDRDEQFF. The CDR3 region has the DNA TGTGCCAGTAGTCCCCGGGACAGGGATGAGCAGTTCTTC.

The chain links TRBV7-9 to TRBJ2-2; 8 nucleotides match TRBD1. After removal of 1 base from V and 3 bases from J, the junction contained 4 bases not matched to a gene. The germline V gene has CDR1 SEHNR and CDR2 FQNEAQ (reference sequence). This CDR3 comprises 16 residues. The CDR3 loop reads CASSLGQGPYTGELFF. CDR3 nucleotide sequence: TGTGCCAGCAGCTTAGGACAGGGGCCCTACACCGGGGAGCTGTTTTTT.

The chain uses TRBV9 and TRBJ2-3, with 10 bases fitting TRBD2. V dropped 1 base and J dropped 4; count of bases not matched to a gene: 9. Germline V gene data show CDR1 as SGDLS and CDR2 as YYNGEE. This CDR3 is built from 17 residues. The CDR3 sequence: CASSVRGSGGVADTQYF. DNA of the CDR3: TGTGCCAGCAGCGTAAGGGGAAGCGGGGGGGTTGCAGATACGCAGTATTTT.

This chain joins TRBV9 and TRBJ1-2, with D hard to call. V lost 3 bases, J lost 3 bases, and 3 bases lay in between. From germline, CDR1 is SGDLS and CDR2 YYNGEE. The CDR3 has 11 residues. The CDR3 region has the DNA TGTGCCAGCAGCGCAGACTATGGCTACACCTTC. This gives the protein CASSADYGYTF. Supplemented by reference TRBV9 and TRBJ1-2, the full variable domain reads DSGVTQTPKHLITATGQRVTLRCSPRSGDLSVYWYQQSLDQGLQFLIQYYNGEERAKGNILERFSAQQFPDLHSELNLSSLELGDSALYFCASSADYGYTFGSGTRLTVV.

The chain uses TRBV5-1 and TRBJ2-1; TRBD2 is a possible D gene (7 bases). From germline, CDR1 is SGHRS and CDR2 YFSETQ. The ends were cut back, 4 bases at V and 4 bases at J, with 21 bases in the middle. The CDR3 has 17 amino acids. The CDR3 DNA reads as TGCGCCAGCAGCCTGATGGGGGGGGCTAGGGGATACAATGAGCAGTTCTTC. Translation: CASSLMGGARGYNEQFF.

The rearrangement links TRBV7-2 to TRBJ2-5, with D unresolved. The CDR3 contains 13 residues. V lost 1 base and J 5 bases, leaving 8 bases between the germline ends. Germline CDR1 and CDR2: SGHTA and FQGNSA. CDR3 loop: CASSLGGGETQYF. CDR3 in DNA: TGTGCCAGCAGCTTAGGAGGTGGGGAGACCCAGTACTTC.

The rearrangement links TRBV6-5 to TRBJ1-1; no reliable D call. Deletions cut 2 bases from V and 5 bases from J, with 12 bases between. The CDR3 sequence is 14 residues long. CDR1 MNHEY and CDR2 SVGAGI come from the germline V gene. The CDR3 sequence is CASSYREVRTEAFF. The CDR3 nucleotides are TGTGCCAGCAGTTACCGGGAAGTGAGGACTGAAGCTTTCTTT.

The chain links TRBV10-1 to TRBJ1-5, with 9 nucleotides matching TRBD1. With V trimmed by 11 bases and J by 0 bases, 8 bases remained unmatched. Germline CDR1 is WNHNN and CDR2 is SYGVQD (reference sequence). CDR3 length equals 15 residues. The CDR3 sequence is CAGGQGRDSNQPQHF. The DNA of the CDR3 is TGCGCCGGCGGACAGGGGAGGGATAGCAATCAGCCCCAGCATTTT.

This sequence joins TRBV4-1 and TRBJ2-3; TRBD2 matches at 8 bases. Trimming cost V 7 bases and J 5 bases; bases outside gene matches: 11. The CDR3 loop spans 15 amino acids. The V gene's germline CDR1 is MGHRA and CDR2 YSYEKL. CDR3 in amino acids: CASTPPGAGGDTQYF. The CDR3 DNA sequence: TGCGCCAGCACCCCCCCCGGGGCGGGGGGAGATACGCAGTATTTT.

The chain uses TRBV30 and TRBJ2-5; 9 bases are shared with TRBD1. This CDR3 has 13 amino acids. CDR1 is GTSNPN, CDR2 SVGIG, per germline (reference sequence). V was clipped by 2 bases and J by 3 bases; unmatched bases: 1. The chain's CDR3 is CAWSRTGEETQYF. As DNA, the CDR3 is TGTGCCTGGAGTAGGACAGGGGAAGAGACCCAGTACTTC. The full variable domain, with the rest looked up from reference TRBV30 and TRBJ2-5, is SQTIHQWPATLVQPVGSPLSLECTVEGTSNPNLYWYRQAAGRGLQLLFYSVGIGQISSEVPQNLSASRPQDRQFILSSKKLLLSDSGFYLCAWSRTGEETQYFGPGTRLLVL.

The rearrangement links TRBV7-9 to TRBJ2-1; 11 positions agree with TRBD2. The CDR3 loop spans 15 amino acids. The ends lost 3 bases at V and 9 bases at J; junction bases unmatched: 7. Germline CDR1 SEHNR, CDR2 FQNEAQ (reference sequence). In DNA form, the CDR3 reads TGTGCCAGCAGCTTTTTAGCGGGAGGGGAGGGTGAGCAGTTCTTC. Its protein product is CASSFLAGGEGEQFF.